This is a list of T cell receptor beta chains from one sample in a study of T-cell reconstitution after alpha-beta-depleted transplantation in children. TCRdb re-analysed the PCR reads in MiXCR, keeping a single row per CDR3 protein. The sample lists some 550,000 distinct CDR3 sequences, 23% occurring once. The sequencing here drew on PBMCs, mostly from graft donor cells, taken 360 days after TCRalphabeta/CD19-depleted stem cell transplant. The receptors stem from a boy in the first two years of life who had a stem cell transplant for acute myeloid leukemia, so the T cells may come from the graft donor. CDR3s leave out the opening cysteine and the closing phenylalanine or tryptophan.

v_call: TRBV19; j_call: TRBJ2-1; cdr3_aa: ASSIEGRERLNEQF
v_call: TRBV10-1; j_call: TRBJ2-3; cdr3_aa: ASNTSTGDTQY
v_call: TRBV29-1; j_call: TRBJ2-1; cdr3_aa: SVDLGTAQGQF
v_call: TRBV18; j_call: TRBJ2-4; cdr3_aa: ASSPLVASAKNIQY
v_call: TRBV20-1; j_call: TRBJ2-3; cdr3_aa: SAPRWGGGDTQY
v_call: TRBV20-1; j_call: TRBJ2-7; cdr3_aa: SASCVGLGCPNSYEQY
v_call: TRBV15; j_call: TRBJ2-3; cdr3_aa: ATSRVVEDTQY
v_call: TRBV20-1; j_call: TRBJ2-1; cdr3_aa: SACTSGAPYNEQF
v_call: TRBV5-1; j_call: TRBJ2-5; cdr3_aa: ASSLAGLAGAAETQY
v_call: TRBV20-1; j_call: TRBJ2-7; cdr3_aa: SAISPGERGATYEQY
v_call: TRBV7-6; j_call: TRBJ2-3; cdr3_aa: ASSLALRGTDTQY
v_call: TRBV20-1; j_call: TRBJ1-4; cdr3_aa: SASGREEKLF
v_call: TRBV6-5; j_call: TRBJ1-5; cdr3_aa: ASSYSSQGSNQPQH